The source of this TCR beta chain is a study of beta chain features in type 1 diabetes (dated by TCRdb to 2017 to 2018). Context from the whole study: Mean age, gender distribution, total cell number and subset yield were not different between patients and healthy donors. Whereas all 28 donors provided naive and central memory subsets, regulatory and stem cell-like memory subsets were isolated from just 8 patients and about 8 healthy donors. The study compared TCRB repertoires of sorted circulating CD4+ T cell subsets between recently diagnosed type 1 diabetes patients and matched healthy donors. A total of roughly 99 million sorted cells were examined across all samples, and the number of cells per subset was strongly correlated with RNA yield. The paper's findings and limits, for the study overall: Patients with type 1 diabetes made fewer insertions and deleted more nucleotides at VDJ recombination sites, implying thymic rearrangement abnormalities. Sequencing cDNA rather than genomic DNA could over-represent highly expressing activated cells, although activation and CD3 levels did not differ between groups. Because small numbers of individuals were included in the HLA sub-analyses, any influence of HLA type on TCRB rearrangement was left unresolved. A moderate but significant shortening of TCRB CDR3 length was observed in type 1 diabetes patients in all four CD4+ subsets. Shorter templates might have been favored by PCR, but patient and control samples were amplified and corrected together, so both groups would have been affected equally by any skew. Naive, central memory and regulatory TCRB repertoires appeared more similar among patients than among healthy donors.

A single peripheral blood draw of roughly 0.11 L on average was collected from each donor into heparinised tubes. A BD FACSAria II was used to sort naive, central memory, regulatory and stem cell-like memory CD4+ T cells with a panel that included CD45RO, CCR7, CD25, CD127, CD95 and CD27. Purity was above 95% for every sorted population. PBMCs were isolated immediately by Lymphoprep density gradient centrifugation and stained directly without culture. So that batch effects would be minimized, each experiment stained and sorted samples in pairs, pairing one healthy donor with one patient. As encoded in the germline V gene, CDR1 is SNHLY while CDR2 is FYNNEI. The junction carries 23 bases between V and J, which are trimmed by 8 bases and 3 bases respectively. The cysteine opens and the phenylalanine closes a CDR3 of 16 amino acids. CDR3 DNA only is kept here, 48 bases in frame from base 1. The entire isolated RNA was reverse transcribed using the High Capacity cDNA Reverse Transcription Kit, and thus expressed TCRB transcripts were sequenced. Deep immunoSEQ sequencing was performed on naive, central memory and regulatory T cell samples, with an average of around 3.5 million total reads per sample. Sorted cells were lysed in RLT buffer, and RNA was extracted using DNase-treated RNeasy Micro or Mini kits according to cell number. Each cell subset was processed separately to prevent cross-contamination, with patient and healthy donor samples processed together. The immunoSEQ multiplex PCR was used to amplify TCRB sequences from cDNA, yielding 87-bp fragments that span the CDR3 region. Sequencing of the amplicons was performed on the Illumina HiSeq platform. In the paper's pipeline: PCR bias was computationally corrected using synthetic template baselines, reads within Hamming distance 2 were collapsed, and singletons that could not be merged were discarded. Reads were aligned against IMGT to assign V, D and J genes, CDR3 length and insertions or deletions at six rearrangement sites. Clonotype counts were normalized to sorted cell number within each subset before computing true diversity and Gini coefficients with the tcR R package. Repertoire sharing was quantified using the overlap coefficient calculated on TCRB nucleotide sequences. The clones in this table, taken by TCRdb from immuneACCESS, are in-frame only. Not every clone is retained; where verified, under half of the shortfall comes from an unresolved V gene, and the cause of the rest is unknown. D and trimming were read from the DNA, whereas the V and J calls and clone size are those reported in that table. The sample table shows 150,000 to 200,000 clones, and 7.5% to 9.5% are seen once. The ten top clones hold about 0.5% of the sample.

There are a few counts of this clone. Its cognate antigen has yet to be identified. The sample holds no much larger clone one base away, and base qualities are not on file. The rearranged segments are TRBV2 and TRBJ2-7; a tentative D call is TRBD1 (6 bases match). The clonotype comes from a woman under 30 with type 1 diabetes. Sequenced input: central memory CD4+ T cells from blood. The DNA sequence follows: TGTGCCAGCTTCCATGGCGTCGACAGGAATAGCTACGAGCAGTACTTC. It translates to CASFHGVDRNSYEQYF.